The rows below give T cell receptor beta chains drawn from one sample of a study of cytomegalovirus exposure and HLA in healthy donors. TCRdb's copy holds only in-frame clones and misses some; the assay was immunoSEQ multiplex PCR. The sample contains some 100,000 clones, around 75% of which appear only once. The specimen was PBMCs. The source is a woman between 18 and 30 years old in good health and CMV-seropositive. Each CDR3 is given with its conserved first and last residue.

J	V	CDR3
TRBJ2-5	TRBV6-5	CASSSGLAVQETQYF
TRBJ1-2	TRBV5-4	CASSLGSGTGVDGYTF
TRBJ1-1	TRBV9	CASSVIAQLNTEAFF
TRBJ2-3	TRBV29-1	CVSRAGMNTQYF
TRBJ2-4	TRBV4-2	CASSQEVAVLAKNIQYF
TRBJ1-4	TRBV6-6	CASTTGEFNEKLFF
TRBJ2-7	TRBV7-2	CASSLERFSYEQYF
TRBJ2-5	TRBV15	CATSRDMSSGETQYF
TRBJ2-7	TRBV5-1	CASSPGGVSYEQYF
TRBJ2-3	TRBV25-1	CASSDRTSGTQYF
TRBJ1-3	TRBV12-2	CASRSDRGVVGNTIYF
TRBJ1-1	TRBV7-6	CASSTGLYAEAFF
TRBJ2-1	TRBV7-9	CASSSPSLAGGSSYNEQFF
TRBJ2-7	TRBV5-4	CASSLGGSGSILQYF
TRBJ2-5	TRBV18	CASSQGQDQETQYF
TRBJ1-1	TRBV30	CAWNWGVGTEAFF
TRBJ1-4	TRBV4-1	CASSQVQGGEKLFF
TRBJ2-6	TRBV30	CAWSVRGFGANVLTF
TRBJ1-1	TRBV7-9	CASSLMTAEAFF
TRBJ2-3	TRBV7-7	CASSSGTGTDTQYF
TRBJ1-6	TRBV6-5	CASRGQGSNSPLHF
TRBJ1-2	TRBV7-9	CASSRLEGAVYGYTF
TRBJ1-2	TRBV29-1	CSVDKGPYGYTF
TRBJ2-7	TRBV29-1	CSGGWGLNEQYF
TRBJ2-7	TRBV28	CASSWGGLTYEQYF
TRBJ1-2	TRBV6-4	CASRADSLGIYGYTF
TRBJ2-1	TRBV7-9	CASSSIRDNFYEQFF
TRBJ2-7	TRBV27	CASQDPGQGAVEQYF
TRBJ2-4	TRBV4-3	CASSQISSGAKNIQYF
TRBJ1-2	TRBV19	CASSPHRDYGYTF
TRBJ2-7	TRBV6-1	CASSDGRVTPYEQYF
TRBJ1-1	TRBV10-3	CAIRLTEMNTEAFF
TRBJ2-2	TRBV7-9	CASSTQGNTGELFF
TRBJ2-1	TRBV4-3	CASGESGSYNEQFF
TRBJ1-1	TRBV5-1	CASSLWGMNTEAFF
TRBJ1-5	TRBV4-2	CASSQDSTQRGNQPQHF
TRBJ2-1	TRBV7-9	CASSPGSGSDGNEQFF
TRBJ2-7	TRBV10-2	CASSEPSGGSDEQYF
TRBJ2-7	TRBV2	CASSDSSGRSYEQYF
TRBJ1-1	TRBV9	CASSDPTGEAFF
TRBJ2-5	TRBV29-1	CSVRGDSQETQYF
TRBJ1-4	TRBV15	CATSPYRGEKLFF
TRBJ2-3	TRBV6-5	CASSYSREASFTQYF
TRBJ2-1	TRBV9	CASSVLAEGYNEQFF
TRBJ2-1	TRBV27	CASRVGWGEYNEQFF
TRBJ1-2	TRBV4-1	CASSPGTGFDYGYTF
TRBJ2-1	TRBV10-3	CAIRGTSGDYPSSYNEQFF
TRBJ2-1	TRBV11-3	CASSSGLAGANEQFF
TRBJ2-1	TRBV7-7	CASSLSGKYNEQFF
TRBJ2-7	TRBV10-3	CAISESRDLGGSYEQYF
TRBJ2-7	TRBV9	CASSVTSGSHYEQYF
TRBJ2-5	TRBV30	CAWSVFSPETQYF
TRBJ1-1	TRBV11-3	CASSSSGDGDTEAFF
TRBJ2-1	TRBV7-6	CASRGLAGPGNEQFF
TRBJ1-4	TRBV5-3	CARSEISGVGNEKLFF